A single T cell receptor (beta chain) is shown here with its context. This specimen belongs to a study of T cell changes during pregnancy in multiple sclerosis. Produced via immunoSEQ multiplex PCR; TCRdb's table is partial and in-frame only. The sample has approximately 41,000 clones, 94% seen once. This CDR3 is 14 amino acids long. V dropped 0 bases and J dropped 2 bases, with 6 bases sitting between them. CDR1 and CDR2 from the germline V gene are MDHEN and SYDVKM. The clonotype was recovered from a female donor with multiple sclerosis, enrolled in a pregnancy study. The sequencing here drew on CD8+ T cells from peripheral blood mononuclear cells, taken in the third trimester of pregnancy. The chain employs TRBV28 and TRBJ2-3; a weak D match, TRBD1 (5 bases). The CDR3 DNA reads as TGTGCCAGCAGTTTATGGACAGACACAGATACGCAGTATTTT. Translating it yields CASSLWTDTDTQYF.